This entry is about one T cell receptor (beta chain). This clone was recorded a few times. The target of this receptor is not known. Nothing much larger sits one base from this clone, and base qualities are not available. CDR3 length: 15 amino acids, cysteine to phenylalanine. Only the CDR3 part of the read is kept: 45 bases, read in frame from the first base. CDR1 and CDR2 (SGHRS, YFSETQ) derive from the germline V gene. The sample belongs to a study of cytomegalovirus exposure and HLA in healthy donors (dated by TCRdb to 2016 to 2017). A note on the overall study: According to an earlier analysis of a few hundred of the donors, about 190 million T cells yielded 117 million unique TCR beta sequences and approximately 300 Gb of sequence data. The T cell repertoires of 666 subjects were profiled by immunosequencing and related to cytomegalovirus serostatus. Among the roughly 400 genotyped donors, approximately 77% belonged to the genetic ancestry cluster associated with self-reported Caucasian donors. Donor age, sex, ethnicity and CMV serostatus were collected together with the repertoire data. Every repertoire in the discovery cohort had been generated on one and the same sequencing platform. Across 300 to 400 genotyped donors of the cohort, an average of approximately 240,000 unique TCR beta nucleotide sequences per donor were sequenced, and 15% to 20% of those sequences were non-productive. A later analysis re-examined previously published TCR beta repertoires from 600 to 700 donors and added high-resolution HLA genotyping to investigate patterns of TCR occurrence. Rather than using new phenotypic data, the later analysis identified candidate immune exposures from TCR beta sequences and from how often those sequences occurred across donors. Typing coverage differed by locus: A, B, C, DRB1 and DQB1 were typed in about 620-630 donors, DQA1 in 522, DPA1 in 606, and DPB1 in about 450. HLA typing covered class I and class II loci at four-digit resolution. Roughly five DR-DQ haplotypes were handled as single units for association and clustering, since linkage in the cohort was strong. To predict cytomegalovirus infection status, the study brought together high-throughput TCR immunosequencing, statistical association of individual TCRs with disease status, and machine learning. A later genetic analysis took genome-wide SNP genotypes for about three fifths of the roughly 700 donors and used that subset as a discovery cohort. An earlier analysis of 500 to 750 of the donors applied high-throughput TCR beta sequencing to assess whether each TCR beta V gene segment acted as functional or pseudogenic. In addition to the first cohort of approximately 650 subjects, a separate validation cohort of 120 different subjects was used. The study aimed to test whether cataloging public T cell receptors could reveal signatures of past pathogen exposure. An early release that covered roughly 600 HLA-typed donors contained about 300 gigabases of sequencing data and tens of millions of unique TCR sequences. What the work shows at the level of the full study, not this receptor alone: A group of highly shared sequence variants was considered likely to be a technical artifact of the sequencing pipeline. A further reported finding was that TCR beta sequences accurately predicted the HLA-A and HLA-B alleles for most subjects in the first cohort. The study gave a list of around 170 TCR beta chains associated with cytomegalovirus. The presence/absence analyses assumed that sequencing depth was roughly uniform across donors, and that assumption may not be true. According to the authors, the approach could potentially be generalized to other disease states and immunological phenotypes. In a later analysis, 16,951 TCR beta sequences were associated with specific HLA alleles at a false discovery rate of 0.05. Some IMGT-functional V segments, including TRBV6-2 and TRBV6-3, could not be told apart with the 87-base-pair reads, so those segments were excluded. A later analysis reported that several top co-occurrence clusters appeared linked to parvovirus B19, influenza, CMV and Epstein-Barr virus. Immune exposure information for the cohort was limited to CMV serostatus. This cohort had only TCR beta chains sequenced, and the lack of alpha or paired-chain data limited which features could be detected. In a later analysis, most CMV-associated TCR beta chains were found to appear HLA-restricted, with HLA associations seemingly driven largely by CMV exposure. HLA typing was unavailable for some donors at each locus, so association tests used only the typed subset. Most TCR sequences were observed very rarely across donors, whereas some public TCRs were present in many individuals. The earlier analysis of some 560 of the donors excluded seventeen rarely observed V segments, including chromosome 9 orphons, because counts were too low. The classifier was reported to diagnose cytomegalovirus status with high specificity and sensitivity in both the original cohort and the validation cohort. A later analysis found that TCR association rates varied across HLA loci, with DRB1 alleles showing the most associated TCRs and HLA-C alleles the fewest. Compared with equally common non-associated chains, HLA-associated TCR beta chains in a later analysis were more clonally expanded and had lower generation probabilities. Strong co-occurrence of HLA alleles, especially DR and DQ, made assigning TCR associations to individual alleles difficult. In vitro tests confirmed that a few of the cytomegalovirus-associated TCR beta chains recognize cytomegalovirus antigens. In an earlier analysis of roughly 560 of the donors, most TCR beta V segments were observed in productive rearrangements about 90% or about 30% of the time, broadly matching IMGT annotations. An association between a missense DCLRE1C variant and V-gene and J-gene trimming of TCR beta chains was found in a later genetic analysis and replicated in an independent cohort. Linkage disequilibrium might explain the correlated functional status among segregating V segments, but an unknown experimental factor could not be excluded. In a later genetic analysis, fewer N-insertions in productive TCRs were reported among donors in an Asian-associated ancestry cluster than the roughly 710-donor mean.

The cohort consisted of 666 healthy bone marrow donors. All cohort members were sampled while nominally healthy, although unrecorded immune exposures were likely present. The donor tested CMV seronegative and was one of the 352 seronegative cohort members. A peripheral blood sample was collected from each donor, and TCR beta sequencing was performed on peripheral blood mononuclear cells. The Qiagen DNeasy Blood Extraction Kit was used to extract genomic DNA from the blood cell samples. Library preparation was by the immunoSEQ multiplex PCR assay. For the multiplex PCR, a mixture combining 60 forward primers for TCR Vbeta segments and 13 reverse primers for TCR Jbeta segments was used. A multiplex PCR assay on genomic DNA amplified the CDR3 region of rearranged TCR beta genes. The Illumina HiSeq System was used to sequence the amplified TCR beta libraries as 87-base-pair reads. Regarding the original processing steps: Across the 670 or so repertoires, a later analysis counted some 81 million unique TCR beta chains, around 11 million of which were shared by at least two donors. To remove PCR and sequencing errors, raw reads were error-corrected and collapsed into unique sequences using a nearest-neighbor algorithm that merged closely related sequences. Alignment of CDR3 sequences to IMGT reference sequences was used to assign V, D and J gene segments. Each retained sequence needed at least a six-nucleotide match to both a V gene segment and a J gene segment. A rearrangement counted as productive if the CDR3 had no stop codons and remained in frame with V and J, and every other rearrangement counted as non-productive. CDR3 was defined by IMGT convention, running from the second conserved V-encoded cysteine to the conserved J-encoded phenylalanine. The earlier analysis of 500 to 600 of the donors excluded sequences that lacked an unambiguous match to a single V gene segment. In an earlier analysis of more than 500 of the donors, a V segment was called functional when productive rearrangements were above 56.7%, and segregating when the standard deviation between donors exceeded 5%. A statistical classification framework was built for diagnosing cytomegalovirus status from the catalog of TCR beta chain sequences. V and J gene assignment, in a later analysis, came from comparing TCR nucleotide sequences with IMGT/GENE-DB human TR gene sequences. The TCRdist pipeline was used in a later analysis to assign CDR3 sequences and most-parsimonious VDJ recombination scenarios. A later analysis defined each TCR beta chain by its CDR3 amino acid sequence plus V-gene family, and excluded reads lacking a unique V-gene family. In a later analysis, 500 to 650 highly shared, low-generation-probability nucleotide sequences were removed to address suspected cross-contamination and a sequencing artifact. For each public chain, a later analysis derived a clonal expansion index from normalized ranks of inferred template counts within each repertoire. In a later analysis, generation probabilities were computed with a VDJ recombination model fitted to out-of-frame rearrangements, and the resulting probabilities were checked against IGoR. In a later analysis, TCR-TCR, TCR-HLA and TCR-CMV co-occurrence was scored with hypergeometric tests, and a repertoire-size bias correction was applied to TCR pairs. To estimate false discovery rates, a later analysis permuted the HLA or CMV assignments 20 times. In a later analysis, co-occurring TCRs were grouped using DBSCAN, and TCRdist sequence similarity was added for clustering within HLA-allele-positive subsets. Repertoires with fewer than 30,000 or more than 120,000 public chains were left out of co-occurrence clustering, as were about five repertoires with anomalous nucleotide sharing. TCRdb took this table from immuneACCESS and kept in-frame rearrangements with V and J called. Such tables lack part of the clones; where checked against another copy, unresolved V genes explain under half of the gap, and the rest is unexplained. From that table come the V and J calls and clone size; the DNA was used to work out D and trimming. The sample table holds some 170,000 clones, of which about 80% were seen once. Of the sample, 2.1% is held by the ten largest clones.

The sequencing input was PBMCs. Here the chain combines TRBV5-1 and TRBJ2-5; 9 middle bases align to TRBD2. The DNA end lines up better with TRBJ2-7; the J call may be wrong. The sequence was collected from a man in his forties in good health and CMV-seronegative. The CDR3 reads CASSSSGTSSYEQYF. The sequenced DNA: TGCGCCAGCAGCTCTAGCGGGACAAGCTCCTACGAGCAGTACTTC.